This is a list of T cell receptor beta chains from one sample in a study of control samples from healthy donors and cancer patients. Using immunoSEQ multiplex PCR, the repertoire was profiled, and TCRdb retains in-frame clones only, with some absent. The sample has more than 85,000 clones; about 80% are singletons. The sequenced material came from blood. All receptors come from a woman in her forties or fifties in good health. Both conserved end residues are part of each CDR3. A D gene is named only where the DNA matches it firmly. Where a row states a size, it is once, few, many or the class of an expanded clone; other rows omit it.

J gene: TRBJ1-2; V gene: TRBV20-1; CDR3 length: 13; clone size: .; D gene: .; CDR3 protein: CSASLTENYGYTF; CDR3 DNA: TGCAGTGCTAGTTTGACGGAGAACTATGGCTACACCTTC
J gene: TRBJ2-3; V gene: TRBV7-3; CDR3 length: 16; clone size: once; D gene: TRBD2; CDR3 protein: CASSLLAGGRTDTQYF; CDR3 DNA: TGTGCCAGCAGCTTATTAGCGGGGGGCCGCACAGATACGCAGTATTTT
J gene: TRBJ1-1; V gene: TRBV7-2; CDR3 length: 14; clone size: .; D gene: .; CDR3 protein: CASSPVLAYTEAFF; CDR3 DNA: TGTGCCAGCAGCCCGGTTTTGGCGTACACTGAAGCTTTCTTT
J gene: TRBJ1-3; V gene: TRBV15; CDR3 length: 18; clone size: .; D gene: TRBD1; CDR3 protein: CATSRAGDRGRFANTIYF; CDR3 DNA: TGTGCCACCAGCAGAGCGGGGGACAGGGGGCGTTTCGCAAACACCATATATTTT
J gene: TRBJ1-5; V gene: TRBV19; CDR3 length: 15; clone size: .; D gene: .; CDR3 protein: CASIKSRGLDQPQHF; CDR3 DNA: TGTGCCAGTATTAAGTCGCGGGGTTTGGATCAGCCCCAGCATTTT
J gene: TRBJ2-3; V gene: TRBV14; CDR3 length: 16; clone size: .; D gene: TRBD2; CDR3 protein: CASSQVLAGGPDTQYF; CDR3 DNA: TGTGCCAGCAGCCAAGTATTAGCGGGAGGTCCAGATACGCAGTATTTT
J gene: TRBJ1-2; V gene: TRBV11-2; CDR3 length: 15; clone size: .; D gene: .; CDR3 protein: CASSLVSGANYGYTF; CDR3 DNA: TGTGCCAGCAGCTTAGTATCGGGAGCTAACTATGGCTACACCTTC
J gene: TRBJ1-2; V gene: TRBV4-3; CDR3 length: 15; clone size: once; D gene: .; CDR3 protein: CASSPTAAEDYGYTF; CDR3 DNA: TGCGCCAGCAGCCCTACGGCAGCGGAGGACTATGGCTACACCTTC
J gene: TRBJ2-7; V gene: TRBV6-2/TRBV6-3; CDR3 length: 15; clone size: once; D gene: TRBD2; CDR3 protein: CASSILAVRGYEQYF; CDR3 DNA: TGTGCCAGCAGTATTCTAGCGGTTCGGGGGTACGAGCAGTACTTC
J gene: TRBJ2-7; V gene: TRBV18; CDR3 length: 11; clone size: .; D gene: .; CDR3 protein: CASSGSYEQYF; CDR3 DNA: TGTGCCAGCTCAGGATCCTACGAGCAGTACTTC
J gene: TRBJ2-7; V gene: TRBV7-2; CDR3 length: 14; clone size: .; D gene: .; CDR3 protein: CASSLEGGRNEQYF; CDR3 DNA: TGTGCCAGCAGCTTAGAGGGGGGGCGGAACGAGCAGTACTTC
J gene: TRBJ1-1; V gene: TRBV5-1; CDR3 length: 15; clone size: .; D gene: TRBD1; CDR3 protein: CASTGTGGLNTEAFF; CDR3 DNA: TGCGCCAGCACGGGGACAGGGGGCCTGAACACTGAAGCTTTCTTT
J gene: TRBJ1-6; V gene: TRBV6-4; CDR3 length: 13; clone size: .; D gene: TRBD1; CDR3 protein: CASRDRAGTPLHF; CDR3 DNA: TGTGCCAGCCGGGACAGGGCTGGGACACCCCTCCACTTT
J gene: TRBJ1-1; V gene: TRBV7-9; CDR3 length: 12; clone size: few; D gene: .; CDR3 protein: CASSPYRGEAFF; CDR3 DNA: TGTGCCAGCAGCCCGTACCGGGGGGAAGCTTTCTTT
J gene: TRBJ1-1; V gene: TRBV10-3; CDR3 length: 16; clone size: many; D gene: .; CDR3 protein: CAISEKPPGMNTEAFF; CDR3 DNA: TGTGCCATCAGTGAGAAGCCACCAGGCATGAACACTGAAGCTTTCTTT
J gene: TRBJ1-4; V gene: TRBV18; CDR3 length: 15; clone size: few; D gene: .; CDR3 protein: CASSPKRGLAEKLFF; CDR3 DNA: TGTGCCAGCTCACCAAAGCGGGGGTTGGCTGAAAAACTGTTTTTT
J gene: TRBJ2-7; V gene: TRBV7-9; CDR3 length: 16; clone size: .; D gene: .; CDR3 protein: CASSQTGLRDPYEQYF; CDR3 DNA: TGTGCCAGCAGCCAGACAGGACTACGTGATCCCTACGAGCAGTACTTC
J gene: TRBJ1-3; V gene: TRBV20-1; CDR3 length: 11; clone size: once; D gene: .; CDR3 protein: CSAKTRVTIYF; CDR3 DNA: TGCAGTGCTAAAACCCGGGTCACCATATATTTT
J gene: TRBJ1-6; V gene: TRBV11-2; CDR3 length: 15; clone size: .; D gene: .; CDR3 protein: CASRDPGGWNSPLHF; CDR3 DNA: TGTGCCAGCAGGGACCCTGGGGGATGGAATTCACCCCTCCACTTT
J gene: TRBJ2-7; V gene: TRBV2; CDR3 length: 13; clone size: medium-sized; D gene: TRBD2; CDR3 protein: CASTLADSYEQYF; CDR3 DNA: TGTGCCAGCACACTAGCGGACTCCTACGAGCAGTACTTC
J gene: TRBJ2-1; V gene: TRBV9; CDR3 length: 17; clone size: .; D gene: TRBD2; CDR3 protein: CASSPRLLAGSYNEQFF; CDR3 DNA: TGTGCCAGCAGCCCCCGGTTGTTAGCGGGGTCCTACAATGAGCAGTTCTTC
J gene: TRBJ2-7; V gene: TRBV7-2; CDR3 length: 12; clone size: few; D gene: TRBD1; CDR3 protein: CASSLGTGRQYF; CDR3 DNA: TGTGCCAGCAGCTTAGGGACAGGGAGGCAGTACTTC
J gene: TRBJ1-2; V gene: TRBV27; CDR3 length: 15; clone size: .; D gene: .; CDR3 protein: CASSLESAANYGYTF; CDR3 DNA: TGTGCCAGCAGTTTAGAGTCTGCTGCTAACTATGGCTACACCTTC
J gene: TRBJ2-7; V gene: TRBV28; CDR3 length: 17; clone size: .; D gene: .; CDR3 protein: CASSLVLFQGGSYEQYF; CDR3 DNA: TGTGCCAGCAGTTTAGTTCTCTTCCAGGGGGGTTCCTACGAGCAGTACTTC
J gene: TRBJ1-2; V gene: TRBV9; CDR3 length: 15; clone size: once; D gene: .; CDR3 protein: CASSVDGSLGNGYTF; CDR3 DNA: TGTGCCAGCAGCGTAGACGGGTCTCTTGGGAATGGCTACACCTTC
J gene: TRBJ2-1; V gene: TRBV10-3; CDR3 length: 15; clone size: .; D gene: .; CDR3 protein: CAISDPRSSYNEQFF; CDR3 DNA: TGTGCCATCAGTGACCCCCGGTCCTCCTACAATGAGCAGTTCTTC
J gene: TRBJ1-1; V gene: TRBV5-4; CDR3 length: 14; clone size: few; D gene: .; CDR3 protein: CASSLGTVNTEAFF; CDR3 DNA: TGTGCCAGCAGCTTGGGTACGGTGAACACTGAAGCTTTCTTT
J gene: TRBJ1-5; V gene: TRBV6-1; CDR3 length: 12; clone size: .; D gene: .; CDR3 protein: CASSEALAPQHF; CDR3 DNA: TGTGCCAGCAGTGAAGCACTGGCGCCCCAGCATTTT
J gene: TRBJ2-2; V gene: TRBV5-4; CDR3 length: 15; clone size: .; D gene: .; CDR3 protein: CASSQPGRSTGELFF; CDR3 DNA: TGTGCCAGCAGCCAACCGGGACGGTCCACCGGGGAGCTGTTTTTT
J gene: TRBJ2-1; V gene: TRBV7-2; CDR3 length: 15; clone size: .; D gene: TRBD2; CDR3 protein: CASSGSGGANNEQFF; CDR3 DNA: TGTGCCAGCAGCGGGAGCGGGGGGGCCAACAATGAGCAGTTCTTC
J gene: TRBJ1-1; V gene: TRBV5-6; CDR3 length: 13; clone size: once; D gene: .; CDR3 protein: CASSHLNRVGAFF; CDR3 DNA: TGTGCCAGCAGCCACCTAAACAGGGTAGGAGCTTTCTTT
J gene: TRBJ1-2; V gene: TRBV5-4; CDR3 length: 14; clone size: few; D gene: .; CDR3 protein: CASTLARAPYGYTF; CDR3 DNA: TGTGCCAGCACCCTAGCTCGGGCTCCTTATGGCTACACCTTC
J gene: TRBJ1-6; V gene: TRBV20-1; CDR3 length: 12; clone size: few; D gene: .; CDR3 protein: CSASPGAVPLHF; CDR3 DNA: TGCAGTGCTAGTCCGGGGGCTGTCCCCCTCCACTTT
J gene: TRBJ2-7; V gene: TRBV5-1; CDR3 length: 15; clone size: .; D gene: .; CDR3 protein: CASSPTGTVSYEQYF; CDR3 DNA: TGCGCCAGCAGTCCAACAGGGACGGTCTCCTACGAGCAGTACTTC
J gene: TRBJ1-1; V gene: TRBV11-2; CDR3 length: 12; clone size: .; D gene: .; CDR3 protein: CASSLDKGPAFF; CDR3 DNA: TGTGCCAGCAGCTTAGATAAGGGCCCGGCTTTCTTT
J gene: TRBJ2-3; V gene: TRBV7-2; CDR3 length: 14; clone size: .; D gene: .; CDR3 protein: CASNRSGRDGTQYF; CDR3 DNA: TGTGCCAGCAACCGATCGGGCCGTGACGGTACGCAGTATTTT
J gene: TRBJ2-7; V gene: TRBV25-1; CDR3 length: 13; clone size: many; D gene: .; CDR3 protein: CASSEQQSYEQYF; CDR3 DNA: TGTGCCAGCAGTGAACAACAGAGCTACGAGCAGTACTTC
J gene: TRBJ2-7; V gene: TRBV14; CDR3 length: 11; clone size: .; D gene: .; CDR3 protein: CASSQSYEQYF; CDR3 DNA: TGTGCCAGCAGCCAATCCTACGAGCAGTACTTC
J gene: TRBJ2-1; V gene: TRBV28; CDR3 length: 16; clone size: .; D gene: .; CDR3 protein: CASSSPTDNMWNEQFF; CDR3 DNA: TGTGCCAGCAGTTCCCCCACGGACAATATGTGGAATGAGCAGTTCTTC
J gene: TRBJ1-1; V gene: TRBV24-1; CDR3 length: 13; clone size: .; D gene: .; CDR3 protein: CATSDLSGSEAFF; CDR3 DNA: TGTGCCACCAGTGATTTGTCTGGTTCTGAAGCTTTCTTT
J gene: TRBJ2-7; V gene: TRBV7-2; CDR3 length: 18; clone size: .; D gene: TRBD2; CDR3 protein: CASSLRQSTSGSSYEQYF; CDR3 DNA: TGTGCCAGCAGCTTGCGACAGAGTACTAGCGGGAGCTCCTACGAGCAGTACTTC
J gene: TRBJ1-6; V gene: TRBV9; CDR3 length: 14; clone size: few; D gene: .; CDR3 protein: CASSNGGFDSPLHF; CDR3 DNA: TGTGCCAGCAGCAATGGAGGGTTTGATTCACCCCTCCACTTT
J gene: TRBJ2-2; V gene: TRBV3-1/TRBV3-2; CDR3 length: 13; clone size: .; D gene: .; CDR3 protein: CASREGGTGELFF; CDR3 DNA: TGTGCCAGCAGGGAAGGCGGGACCGGGGAGCTGTTTTTT
J gene: TRBJ2-3; V gene: TRBV6-2/TRBV6-3; CDR3 length: 16; clone size: .; D gene: TRBD2; CDR3 protein: CASSYLLAGLTDTQYF; CDR3 DNA: TGTGCCAGCAGTTACTTACTAGCGGGTCTCACAGATACGCAGTATTTT
J gene: TRBJ1-1; V gene: TRBV7-2; CDR3 length: 14; clone size: .; D gene: TRBD1; CDR3 protein: CASSRTGTSGEAFF; CDR3 DNA: TGTGCCAGCAGTCGGACAGGGACGTCGGGTGAAGCTTTCTTT
J gene: TRBJ1-2; V gene: TRBV4-3; CDR3 length: 15; clone size: .; D gene: .; CDR3 protein: CASSQDFSQLYGYTF; CDR3 DNA: TGCGCCAGCAGCCAAGACTTCTCACAGCTCTATGGCTACACCTTC
J gene: TRBJ2-7; V gene: TRBV13; CDR3 length: 13; clone size: .; D gene: .; CDR3 protein: CASSLGGLGEQYF; CDR3 DNA: TGTGCCAGCAGCTTAGGCGGATTAGGGGAGCAGTACTTC
J gene: TRBJ2-7; V gene: TRBV18; CDR3 length: 14; clone size: .; D gene: TRBD1; CDR3 protein: CASSPTGGFYEQYF; CDR3 DNA: TGTGCCAGCTCACCGACAGGGGGCTTCTACGAGCAGTACTTC
J gene: TRBJ1-1; V gene: TRBV2; CDR3 length: 13; clone size: once; D gene: .; CDR3 protein: CASSERRNTEAFF; CDR3 DNA: TGTGCCAGCAGTGAGCGGAGGAACACTGAAGCTTTCTTT
J gene: TRBJ1-2; V gene: TRBV24-1; CDR3 length: 14; clone size: .; D gene: TRBD1; CDR3 protein: CATGPGQGNYGYTF; CDR3 DNA: TGTGCCACCGGACCGGGACAGGGGAACTATGGCTACACCTTC